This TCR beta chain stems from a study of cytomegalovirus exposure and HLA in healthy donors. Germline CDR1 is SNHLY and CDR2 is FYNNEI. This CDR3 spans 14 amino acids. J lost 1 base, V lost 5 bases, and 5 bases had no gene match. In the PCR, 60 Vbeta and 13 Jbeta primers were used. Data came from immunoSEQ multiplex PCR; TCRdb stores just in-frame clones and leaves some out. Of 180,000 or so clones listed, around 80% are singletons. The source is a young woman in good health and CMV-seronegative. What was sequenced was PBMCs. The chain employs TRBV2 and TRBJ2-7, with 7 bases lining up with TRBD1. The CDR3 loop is CASSPGTASYEQYF. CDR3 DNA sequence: TGTGCCAGCAGTCCCGGGACAGCATCCTACGAGCAGTACTTC.